These 28 T cell receptor beta chains came from one sample sequenced in a study of blood T cell repertoires in COVID-19 (dated by TCRdb to the early 2020s). Library prep was done by the immunoSEQ multiplex PCR assay. TCRdb took this table from immuneACCESS and kept in-frame rearrangements with V and J called. Such tables lack part of the clones; where checked against another copy, unresolved V genes explain under half of the gap, and the rest is unexplained. The sample table records approximately 100,000 clones; approximately 85% of these occur just once. The top ten clones comprise roughly 5% of the sample. Sample: peripheral blood. The source of these receptors is a man in his 60s with acute or convalescent COVID-19.

The rearrangement uses TRBV19 and TRBJ1-4, with D possibly matching TRBD1 (5 bases). V gave up 3 bases and J gave up 8 bases, with 10 bases separating them. The V gene's germline CDR1 is LNHDA and CDR2 SQIVND (reference sequence). CDR3 length: 13 amino acids. The CDR3 sequence is CASSISGNEKLFF. CDR3 nucleotide sequence: TGTGCCAGTAGTATTTCAGGGAACGAAAAACTGTTTTTT.

V gene TRBV5-6 combines with J gene TRBJ2-7; 9 bases agree with TRBD2. V was clipped by 3 bases and J by 3 bases; unmatched bases: 1. This CDR3 has 13 amino acids. CDR1 is SGHDT and CDR2 is YYEEEE in the germline V gene. The CDR3 nucleotides read TGTGCCAGCAGCTGGACTAGCGTCTACGAGCAGTACTTC. Its translation: CASSWTSVYEQYF.

A word on this clone: One end of the junction varies from germline; a read error may be responsible. The V call is TRBV12-5, the J call TRBJ2-1; D is possibly TRBD1 or TRBD2 (5 bases each). CDR3 length equals 15 residues. Germline V CDR1 and CDR2: LGHNT, FRNRAP. CDR3 in amino acids: CTSGSTGLTYNEQFF. The CDR3 DNA is TGTACTAGTGGTTCCACAGGTCTGACCTACAATGAGCAGTTCTTC.

Details on this clone: Other DNA sequences in this sample translate to the same CDR3. The chain joins TRBV12-3 or TRBV12-4 to TRBJ1-2; TRBD1 aligns across 8 bases. V dropped 5 bases and J dropped 2; count of bases not matched to a gene: 1. The length of the CDR3 is 13 residues. CDR3 protein: CASSRQGNYGYTF. The CDR3 DNA is TGTGCCAGCAGTCGACAGGGGAACTATGGCTACACCTTC.

This chain links TRBV18 with TRBJ1-6, with 8 bases lining up with TRBD1. V was pared by 4 bases and J by 6 bases, with 8 bases of the junction left unmatched. Looked up from germline, CDR1 is KGHSH and CDR2 is LQKENI. CDR3 length: 16 amino acids. CDR3 protein: CASSQGQGGSNSPLHF. For the CDR3, the DNA is TGTGCCAGCTCACAAGGACAGGGAGGTAGTAATTCACCCCTCCACTTT.

Here the CDR3 DNA reads TGTGCCAGCAGGGGGGTGACAGGCATACCCTACGAGCAGTACTTC. It is translated as CASRGVTGIPYEQYF. The chain couples TRBV6-5 to TRBJ2-7; D possibly corresponds to TRBD1 (6 bases). Germline values: CDR1 MNHEY, CDR2 SVGAGI. V lost 6 bases and J lost 2, with 17 bases in between. The CDR3 length is 15 residues.

In its sample, this clone was seen once. The V call is TRBV20-1, the J call TRBJ2-2; 7 bases fit TRBD2. Germline lookup yields CDR1 DFQATT and CDR2 SNEGSKA (reference sequence). V shed 3 bases and J 6 bases; nucleotides not matched to a gene: 1. CDR3 size: 12 residues. This CDR3 reads CSASRGAGELFF. CDR3 nucleotides: TGCAGTGCTAGTCGGGGGGCCGGGGAGCTGTTTTTT.

This chain links TRBV2 with TRBJ2-7; the match to TRBD1 covers 7 bases. The CDR3 sequence is 15 residues long. Per the germline V gene, CDR1 is SNHLY and CDR2 is FYNNEI. V was pared by 3 bases and J by 9 bases, with 14 bases of the junction left unmatched. The CDR3 region is CASSDSLFRDSGQYF. For the CDR3, the DNA is TGTGCCAGCAGTGACTCCCTCTTCCGGGACAGCGGGCAGTACTTC. The complete variable domain, with remaining parts taken from reference TRBV2 and TRBJ2-7, reads EPEVTQTPSHQVTQMGQEVILRCVPISNHLYFYWYRQILGQKVEFLVSFYNNEISEKSEIFDDQFSVERPDGSNFTLKIRSTKLEDSAMYFCASSDSLFRDSGQYFGPGTRLTVT.

This clone was detected only once. This chain links TRBV28 with TRBJ2-7, with TRBD1 matching 7 bases. V gave up 3 bases and J gave up 4 bases; unmatched junction bases: 15. The germline CDR1 and CDR2 sequences are MDHEN and SYDVKM. The CDR3 spans 17 residues. CDR3 nucleotide sequence: TGTGCCAGCAGTTTTTTTACCGGAACAGGGGTTGGGTACGAGCAGTACTTC. It translates to CASSFFTGTGVGYEQYF.

This chain connects TRBV7-2 to TRBJ1-5; D gene unclear. V dropped 1 base and J dropped 3 bases, with 7 bases sitting between them. CDR1 and CDR2 from the germline V gene are SGHTA and FQGNSA. The CDR3 spans 14 residues. The CDR3 loop reads CASSLGRINQPQHF. The DNA of the CDR3 is TGTGCCAGCAGCTTAGGCAGGATCAATCAGCCCCAGCATTTT.

The V and J genes are TRBV7-9 and TRBJ1-5; D gene ambiguous. The CDR3 is 14 amino acids. V lost 6 bases, J lost 7 bases, and 16 bases lay in between. Germline values: CDR1 SEHNR, CDR2 FQNEAQ (reference sequence). The CDR3 DNA sequence: TGTGCCAGCAGTTCCGGGAACAATATACAGCCCCAGCATTTT. Translated: CASSSGNNIQPQHF. The complete variable domain, with remaining parts taken from reference TRBV7-9 and TRBJ1-5, reads DTGVSQNPRHKITKRGQNVTFRCDPISEHNRLYWYRQTLGQGPEFLTYFQNEAQLEKSRLLSDRFSAERPKGSFSTLEIQRTEQGDSAMYLCASSSGNNIQPQHFGDGTRLSIL.

This CDR3 reads CASSPRGTGIQETQYF. DNA for the CDR3: TGCGCCAGCAGCCCCCGCGGGACAGGAATCCAAGAGACCCAGTACTTC. This chain joins TRBV5-1 and TRBJ2-5; 8 bases fit TRBD1. Germline V gene sequence: CDR1 SGHRS, CDR2 YFSETQ. This CDR3 has 16 residues. Losses at the gene ends were 4 bases for V and 1 base for J; bases not matched to a gene: 9.

The genes are TRBV28 and TRBJ1-5; 8 nucleotides agree with TRBD1. The CDR3 consists of 13 residues. Unmatched junction bases numbered 9, after V lost 6 bases and J lost 11 bases. The germline gives CDR1 MDHEN, CDR2 SYDVKM. The CDR3 loop reads CASRGQGRGSQHF. Here the CDR3 DNA reads TGTGCCAGCAGAGGACAGGGCCGGGGGTCCCAGCATTTT.

The V and J genes are TRBV7-8 and TRBJ2-1; 9 positions agree with TRBD1. Looked up from germline, CDR1 is SGHVS and CDR2 is FQNEAQ. The J segment lost 5 bases and the V segment lost 4 bases, leaving 9 bases of the junction unmatched. This CDR3 region has 16 residues. The CDR3 DNA reads as TGTGCCAGCAGCTCCCCATGGACAGGGGCCAACAATGAGCAGTTCTTC. Its protein is CASSSPWTGANNEQFF.

The chain carries TRBV7-8 and TRBJ2-1; D possibly corresponds to TRBD2 (6 bases). Trimming left V 5 bases short and J 9 bases short, with 23 bases between. This CDR3 is built from 16 residues. Germline CDR1 reads SGHVS; CDR2 reads FQNEAQ. The CDR3 here is CASSLPGLNLGVEQFF. CDR3 nucleotide sequence: TGTGCCAGCAGCCTCCCGGGACTGAACCTCGGGGTTGAGCAGTTCTTC. The entire variable domain, with the rest obtained from reference TRBV7-8 and TRBJ2-1, is as follows: GAGVSQSPRYKVAKRGQDVALRCDPISGHVSLFWYQQALGQGPEFLTYFQNEAQLDKSGLPSDRFFAERPEGSVSTLKIQRTQQEDSAVYLCASSLPGLNLGVEQFFGPGTRLTVL.

This chain joins TRBV5-1 and TRBJ1-4; TRBD1 is a possible D gene (5 bases). CDR1 and CDR2 (germline): SGHRS, YFSETQ. CDR3 length: 14 amino acids. Trimming took 0 bases from V and 3 from J, leaving 6 bases between them. CDR3: CASSLDRSNEKLFF. CDR3 DNA sequence: TGCGCCAGCAGCTTGGACAGGTCTAATGAAAAACTGTTTTTT.

The rearrangement uses TRBV12-5 and TRBJ1-1, with D possibly being TRBD1 (5 bases). The CDR3 length is 16 residues. Trimming took 4 bases from V and 1 from J, leaving 16 bases between them. Germline V gene sequence: CDR1 LGHNT, CDR2 FRNRAP. CDR3 DNA sequence: TGTGCTAGTGGTTCAATCTCTGGACACCCGAACACTGAAGCTTTCTTT. This sequence encodes CASGSISGHPNTEAFF.

The chain uses TRBV20-1 and TRBJ1-1; D remains unclear. The V end was cut by 7 bases, the J end by 1 base, with 7 bases between. CDR3 length equals 11 residues. Per the germline V gene, CDR1 is DFQATT and CDR2 is SNEGSKA (reference sequence). Here the CDR3 reads CSVGGNTEAFF. For the CDR3, the DNA is TGCAGTGTAGGCGGGAACACTGAAGCTTTCTTT.

The V call is TRBV19, the J call TRBJ2-5; TRBD1 is a possible D gene (5 bases). The ends were cut back, 7 bases at V and 4 bases at J, with 16 bases in the middle. The CDR3 extends over 14 amino acids. Germline values: CDR1 LNHDA, CDR2 SQIVND (reference sequence). CDR3 sequence (DNA): TGTGCCAGTAAAGGTAGCCAGGGTGGAGAGACCCAGTACTTC. The encoded protein is CASKGSQGGETQYF.

The chain is built from TRBV30 and TRBJ2-1, with 8 nucleotides matching TRBD2. V was clipped by 5 bases and J by 10 bases; unmatched bases: 7. Germline assignment: CDR1 GTSNPN and CDR2 SVGIG (reference sequence). The CDR3 consists of 12 residues. The CDR3 DNA sequence: TGTGCCTGGGATAGCGGGGAGGGGGAGCAGTTCTTC. As protein: CAWDSGEGEQFF. The variable domain in full, completed from reference TRBV30 and TRBJ2-1, reads SQTIHQWPATLVQPVGSPLSLECTVEGTSNPNLYWYRQAAGRGLQLLFYSVGIGQISSEVPQNLSASRPQDRQFILSSKKLLLSDSGFYLCAWDSGEGEQFFGPGTRLTVL.

The chain combines TRBV10-3 with TRBJ2-6, with 9 bases matching TRBD1. The CDR3 is made up of 16 amino acids. Per germline, CDR1 ENHRY and CDR2 SYGVKD. After removal of 10 bases from V and 0 bases from J, the junction contained 7 bases not matched to a gene. The CDR3 region is CATNRGLDSGANVLTF. The CDR3 DNA reads TGTGCCACCAACAGGGGGCTAGACTCTGGGGCCAACGTCCTGACTTTC.

This chain joins TRBV7-2 and TRBJ1-3, with 8 nucleotides matching TRBD1. This CDR3 contains 16 residues. Germline V gene lookup returns CDR1 SGHTA and CDR2 FQGNSA. The trim removed 5 bases at V and 0 bases at J, leaving 6 bases unmatched. DNA for the CDR3: TGTGCCAGCAGCCAGGGACAGGCAGGCTCTGGAAACACCATATATTTT. It is translated as CASSQGQAGSGNTIYF. Combining the CDR3 with reference TRBV7-2 and TRBJ1-3 gives the whole variable domain GAGVSQSPSNKVTEKGKDVELRCDPISGHTALYWYRQSLGQGLEFLIYFQGNSAPDKSGLPSDRFSAERTGGSVSTLTIQRTQQEDSAVYLCASSQGQAGSGNTIYFGEGSWLTVV.

The chain uses TRBV2 and TRBJ2-5, with D perhaps TRBD1 (5 bases). Germline loops: CDR1 SNHLY, CDR2 FYNNEI. The CDR3 is made up of 14 amino acids. Trimming left V 3 bases short and J 4 bases short, with 12 bases between. CDR3 DNA sequence: TGTGCCAGCAGTGAGGGGCGGAACGGAGAGACCCAGTACTTC. It codes for CASSEGRNGETQYF.

The rearrangement joins TRBV5-4 to TRBJ1-2; 7 nucleotides line up with TRBD1. Germline CDR1 SGHNT, CDR2 YYREEE (reference sequence). This CDR3 has 19 amino acids. V lost 0 bases and J lost 1; bases outside the gene matches: 15. The CDR3 nucleotides read TGTGCCAGCAGCTTGGGAGCCGGACAGGACCTAACAAATAACTATGGCTACACCTTC. Residues: CASSLGAGQDLTNNYGYTF.

The sample holds a few counts of this clone. The V call is TRBV11-3, the J call TRBJ2-1; TRBD2 is a possible D gene (5 bases). Germline V gene lookup returns CDR1 SGHNT and CDR2 YENEEA. This CDR3 comprises 13 residues. Trimming removed 4 bases at V and 5 bases at J, with 9 bases between. CDR3 coding DNA: TGTGCCAGCAGCTCGACTATCGACAATGAGCAGTTCTTC. Its protein is CASSSTIDNEQFF.

This clone turned up a few times. This chain connects TRBV7-8 to TRBJ1-4, with 7 bases matching TRBD1. The CDR3 loop spans 15 amino acids. Trimming removed 3 bases from V and 5 bases from J; junction bases left unmatched: 6. CDR1 is SGHVS, CDR2 FQNEAQ, per germline. This CDR3 is CASSLMGQRNEKLFF. The CDR3 DNA sequence: TGTGCCAGCAGCTTGATGGGACAGAGAAATGAAAAACTGTTTTTT.

The chain joins TRBV6-5 to TRBJ1-6, with D perhaps TRBD1 (6 bases). This CDR3 has 14 residues. The V gene's germline CDR1 is MNHEY and CDR2 SVGAGI. Deletions cut 8 bases from V and 9 bases from J, with 17 bases between. The CDR3 DNA sequence: TGTGCCAGCGGGGGGGCAGACAGTCCTTCACCCCTCCACTTT. The encoded protein is CASGGADSPSPLHF.

This sequence joins TRBV11-2 and TRBJ2-7, with 13 bases aligning to TRBD2. Germline trimming cut 6 bases from V and 5 bases from J; bases unmatched to any gene: 4. CDR3 length equals 14 residues. The germline CDR1 and CDR2 sequences are SGHAT and FQNNGV. The CDR3 DNA follows: TGTGCCAGCAGACGACTAGCGGGGGGCAACGAGCAGTACTTC. Encoded protein: CASRRLAGGNEQYF.